This T cell receptor beta chain comes out of a study of cytomegalovirus exposure and HLA in healthy donors. In the study overall: Out of fewer than 500 genotyped donors, 81% belonged to the Caucasian-associated ancestry cluster.

PCR amplification relied on 60 Vbeta primers (plus 13 Jbeta primers). Data came from immunoSEQ multiplex PCR; TCRdb stores just in-frame clones and leaves some out. The sample data list 90,000 to 130,000 clones. This CDR3 has 15 amino acids. Germline V lookup: CDR1 SGDLS, CDR2 YYNGEE. V was clipped by 3 bases and J by 2 bases; unmatched bases: 3. Sequences were obtained from PBMCs. The sequence came from a man aged 35 to 55 in good health and CMV-seropositive. The chain recombines TRBV9 with TRBJ2-5, with 11 nucleotides matching TRBD1. CDR3 sequence (DNA): TGTGCCAGCAGCGGGGGGACAGGGGGTCAAGAGACCCAGTACTTC. Its protein product is CASSGGTGGQETQYF.